The clone carrying this T cell receptor (beta chain) came up a few times. Its antigen is undetermined. The sample comes from a study of cytomegalovirus exposure and HLA in healthy donors. Findings of the study overall: In a later analysis, approximately 18,000 TCR beta sequences were associated with HLA alleles at 0.05 false discovery rate. Available immune exposure information was restricted to CMV serostatus only.

Researchers ran the PCR with 60 Vbeta and 13 Jbeta primers. Method: immunoSEQ multiplex PCR; TCRdb's copy keeps in-frame clones and lacks some. The data show more than 95,000 clones, 10% seen once. The donors gave bone marrow, and they were healthy. The receptor was isolated from a man in his forties or fifties in good health and CMV-seropositive. The specimen was PBMCs.

The CDR3 loop is CAISRDSQSTDTQYF. CDR3 sequence (DNA): TGTGCCATCAGTAGGGACAGCCAAAGCACAGATACGCAGTATTTT. V usage is TRBV10-3 and J usage is TRBJ2-3; 7 nucleotides line up with TRBD1. The germline V gene encodes CDR1 ENHRY and CDR2 SYGVKD. V shed 5 bases and J 0 bases; nucleotides not matched to a gene: 5. The CDR3 length is 15 residues.